The 14 T cell receptor beta chains in this list originate from one sample, sequenced in a study of OX40 agonist ivuxolimab in advanced cancers. The library was built by means of the immunoSEQ multiplex PCR assay. Sourced from immuneACCESS, this table was stored by TCRdb with only in-frame sequences that have V and J called. A share of the clones is absent; for the studies checked, an unresolved V gene accounts for under half, and the remainder has no known explanation. The sample yields 50,000 to 75,000 clones; roughly 87% were counted once. The ten largest clones capture roughly 3.2% of the sample. This sample comprised CD4+ or CD8+ T cells sorted from blood, obtained in a trial of the OX40 agonist ivuxolimab. The source is an adult with an advanced solid tumor such as melanoma, head and neck, liver or kidney cancer.

The J gene is TRBJ2-2, the V gene TRBV18, with D tentatively TRBD1 (5 bases). Trimming removed 2 bases from V and 0 bases from J, with 7 bases in between. Germline CDR1 is KGHSH and CDR2 is LQKENI. CDR3 length: 15 residues. The CDR3 reads CASSPSTANTGELFF. Here the CDR3 DNA reads TGTGCCAGCTCACCATCGACAGCGAACACCGGGGAGCTGTTTTTT.

This clone was detected a few times. The CDR3: CASSLRTHVNTIYF. In DNA form, the CDR3 reads TGTGCCAGCAGCTTGCGGACGCACGTAAACACCATATATTTT. The chain links TRBV5-6 to TRBJ1-3, with D uncertain. CDR3 length equals 14 residues. From germline, CDR1 is SGHDT and CDR2 YYEEEE. V gave up 1 base and J gave up 6 bases, with 11 bases separating them.

The chain has TRBV6-1 and TRBJ2-1, with D unclear. V was clipped by 1 base and J by 8 bases, with 6 bases between them. The CDR3 runs 12 residues. The germline V gene has CDR1 MNHNS and CDR2 SASEGT. The CDR3 is CASSEVWYEQFF. Written as DNA, the CDR3 is TGTGCCAGCAGTGAAGTATGGTATGAGCAGTTCTTC.

The V and J genes are TRBV5-4 and TRBJ2-4, with 8 nucleotides matching TRBD1. Germline V gene data show CDR1 as SGHNT and CDR2 as YYREEE (reference sequence). The CDR3 has 15 residues. The J segment lost 7 bases and the V segment lost 0 bases, leaving 6 bases of the junction unmatched. Written as DNA, the CDR3 is TGTGCCAGCAGCTTGGCAGGGGGCAAGGGTAACATTCAGTACTTC. Its protein product is CASSLAGGKGNIQYF.

The V and J genes are TRBV7-2 and TRBJ1-6; 12 nucleotides match TRBD1. V shed 5 bases and J 13 bases; nucleotides not matched to a gene: 6. CDR3 size: 14 residues. Germline V gene sequence: CDR1 SGHTA, CDR2 FQGNSA. Here the CDR3 reads CASSPAGTGGPLHF. CDR3 nucleotides: TGTGCCAGCAGCCCCGCCGGGACAGGGGGCCCCCTCCACTTT. The whole variable domain, remainder taken from reference TRBV7-2 and TRBJ1-6, is GAGVSQSPSNKVTEKGKDVELRCDPISGHTALYWYRQSLGQGLEFLIYFQGNSAPDKSGLPSDRFSAERTGGSVSTLTIQRTQQEDSAVYLCASSPAGTGGPLHFGNGTRLTVT.

V is TRBV7-3 and J is TRBJ2-2; D is possibly TRBD2 (5 bases). Trimming took 5 bases from V and 3 from J, leaving 16 bases between them. Germline CDR1 reads SGHTA; CDR2 reads FQGTGA. The CDR3 totals 16 residues. In DNA, the CDR3 is TGTGCCAGCAGCCAATCTACGGGGTCGGACACCGGGGAGCTGTTTTTT. This encodes CASSQSTGSDTGELFF. Full variable domain (rest looked up from reference TRBV7-3 and TRBJ2-2): GAGVSQTPSNKVTEKGKYVELRCDPISGHTALYWYRQSLGQGPEFLIYFQGTGAADDSGLPNDRFFAVRPEGSVSTLKIQRTERGDSAVYLCASSQSTGSDTGELFFGEGSRLTVL.

The chain has TRBV5-1 and TRBJ1-4, with TRBD1 matching over 7 bases. Germline trimming cut 4 bases from V and 8 bases from J; bases unmatched to any gene: 11. CDR3 length: 15 residues. CDR1 SGHRS and CDR2 YFSETQ come from the germline V gene. The CDR3 is CASSQGTQGGEKLFF. The CDR3 coding sequence is TGCGCCAGCAGCCAAGGGACCCAGGGGGGGGAAAAACTGTTTTTT.

The V and J genes are TRBV7-6 and TRBJ2-5, with 11 bases lining up with TRBD1. The CDR3 loop spans 15 amino acids. Germline V CDR1 and CDR2: SGHVS, FNYEAQ. With V trimmed by 5 bases and J by 7 bases, 9 bases remained unmatched. The chain's CDR3 is CASSDRDRGYGTQYF. DNA for the CDR3: TGTGCCAGCAGCGACCGGGACAGGGGGTATGGGACCCAGTACTTC.

The gene calls are TRBV19 and TRBJ1-5, with D unresolved. Germline values: CDR1 LNHDA, CDR2 SQIVND (reference sequence). V shed 3 bases and J shed 0 bases, with 12 bases lying between them. The CDR3 has 16 residues. This CDR3 is CASSIWTAHSNQPQHF. CDR3 sequence (DNA): TGTGCCAGTAGTATTTGGACGGCCCATAGCAATCAGCCCCAGCATTTT. The full variable domain, its missing parts supplied by reference TRBV19 and TRBJ1-5, is DGGITQSPKYLFRKEGQNVTLSCEQNLNHDAMYWYRQDPGQGLRLIYYSQIVNDFQKGDIAEGYSVSREKKESFPLTVTSAQKNPTAFYLCASSIWTAHSNQPQHFGDGTRLSIL.

J is TRBJ1-2 and V is TRBV5-4, with a possible D match to TRBD1 (6 bases). The ends were cut back, 2 bases at V and 5 bases at J, with 16 bases in the middle. Germline V lookup: CDR1 SGHNT, CDR2 YYREEE (reference sequence). CDR3 length: 15 amino acids. CDR3 region: CASSFGGRSEYGYTF. As DNA, the CDR3 is TGTGCCAGCAGCTTCGGGGGGCGCAGTGAATATGGCTACACCTTC.

The chain combines TRBV4-1 with TRBJ1-2; D remains ambiguous. The length of the CDR3 is 16 residues. Germline CDR1 and CDR2: MGHRA and YSYEKL. V was trimmed by 0 bases and J by 4 bases, leaving 15 bases between them. CDR3 region: CASSQDGIERIYGYTF. The CDR3 bases are TGCGCCAGCAGCCAAGATGGGATAGAGAGGATCTATGGCTACACCTTC.

This clone was found once. The chain couples TRBV25-1 to TRBJ2-1, with TRBD1 matching 10 bases. V lost 3 bases to trimming and J lost 7 bases; unmatched junction nucleotides: 3. Germline loops: CDR1 MGHDK, CDR2 SYGVNS. The CDR3 is 14 residues long. CDR3: CASSETGGKNEQFF. In nucleotides, the CDR3 is TGTGCCAGCAGTGAGACAGGGGGCAAGAATGAGCAGTTCTTC.

J is TRBJ1-3 and V is TRBV28; tentatively, D is TRBD1 (5 bases). Germline lookup yields CDR1 MDHEN and CDR2 SYDVKM. Trimming left V 4 bases short and J 4 bases short, with 17 bases between. The CDR3 is made up of 16 amino acids. The DNA of the CDR3 is TGTGCCAGCAGTTCCCCCCCCTCGGGGGTAGGAAACACCATATATTTT. Translating it yields CASSSPPSGVGNTIYF.

The V and J genes are TRBV11-1 and TRBJ1-1; D gene uncertain. Per the germline V gene, CDR1 is SGHAT and CDR2 is FQDESV (reference sequence). The V end was cut by 1 base, the J end by 2 bases, with 17 bases between. There are 17 residues in the CDR3. The chain's CDR3 is CASSLGAELLINTEAFF. In nucleotides, the CDR3 is TGTGCCAGCAGCTTAGGGGCAGAACTATTGATTAACACTGAAGCTTTCTTT. The whole variable domain, filled in from reference TRBV11-1 and TRBJ1-1, reads EAEVAQSPRYKITEKSQAVAFWCDPISGHATLYWYRQILGQGPELLVQFQDESVVDDSQLPKDRFSAERLKGVDSTLKIQPAELGDSAMYLCASSLGAELLINTEAFFGQGTRLTVV.